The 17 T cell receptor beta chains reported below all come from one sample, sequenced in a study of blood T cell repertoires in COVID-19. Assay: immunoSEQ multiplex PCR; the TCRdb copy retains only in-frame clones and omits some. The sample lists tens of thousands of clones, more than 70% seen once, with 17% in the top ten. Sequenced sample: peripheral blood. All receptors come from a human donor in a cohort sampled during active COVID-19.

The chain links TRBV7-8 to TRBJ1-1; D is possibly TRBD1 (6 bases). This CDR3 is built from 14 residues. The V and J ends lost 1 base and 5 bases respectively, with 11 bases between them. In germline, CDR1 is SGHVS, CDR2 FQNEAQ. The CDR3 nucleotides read TGTGCCAGCAGCTTAGGAGGGGGAGGGACTGAAGCTTTCTTT. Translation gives CASSLGGGGTEAFF.

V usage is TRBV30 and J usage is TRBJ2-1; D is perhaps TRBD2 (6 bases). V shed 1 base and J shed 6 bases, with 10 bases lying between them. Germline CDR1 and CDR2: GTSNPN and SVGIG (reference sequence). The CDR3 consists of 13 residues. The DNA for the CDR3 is TGTGCCTGGAGTGGGGACTTCCTCAATGAGCAGTTCTTC. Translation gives CAWSGDFLNEQFF.

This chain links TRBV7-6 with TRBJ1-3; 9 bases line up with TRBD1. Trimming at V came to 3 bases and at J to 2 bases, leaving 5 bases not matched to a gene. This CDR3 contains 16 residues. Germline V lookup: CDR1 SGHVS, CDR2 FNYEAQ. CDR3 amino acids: CASSLAGQGTGNTIYF. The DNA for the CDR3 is TGTGCCAGCAGCTTGGCGGGACAGGGAACTGGAAACACCATATATTTT.

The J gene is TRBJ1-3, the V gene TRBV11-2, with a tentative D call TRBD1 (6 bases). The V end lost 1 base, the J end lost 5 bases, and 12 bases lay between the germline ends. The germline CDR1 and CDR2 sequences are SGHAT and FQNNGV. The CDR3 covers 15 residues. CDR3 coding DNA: TGTGCCAGCAGCTTAGCAAGTACAGGGAGAAACACCATATATTTT. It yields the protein CASSLASTGRNTIYF.

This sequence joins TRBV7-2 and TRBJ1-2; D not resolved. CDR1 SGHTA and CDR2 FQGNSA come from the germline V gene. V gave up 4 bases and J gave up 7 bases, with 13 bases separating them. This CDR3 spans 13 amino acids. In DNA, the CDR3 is TGTGCCAGCAGCTCCCCCCCTCCGTCTGGCTACACCTTC. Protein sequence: CASSSPPPSGYTF.

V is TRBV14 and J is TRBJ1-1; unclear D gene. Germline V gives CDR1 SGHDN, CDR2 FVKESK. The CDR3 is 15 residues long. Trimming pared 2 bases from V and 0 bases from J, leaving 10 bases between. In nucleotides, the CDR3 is TGTGCCAGCAGCCAAACGCGGAACATGAACACTGAAGCTTTCTTT. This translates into CASSQTRNMNTEAFF.

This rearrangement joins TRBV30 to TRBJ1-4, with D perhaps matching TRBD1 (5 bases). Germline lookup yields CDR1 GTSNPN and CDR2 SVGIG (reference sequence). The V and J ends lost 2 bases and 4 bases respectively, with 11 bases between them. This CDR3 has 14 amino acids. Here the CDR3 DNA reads TGTGCCTGGAGTCAGGGAGGGAATAATGAAAAACTGTTTTTT. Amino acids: CAWSQGGNNEKLFF.

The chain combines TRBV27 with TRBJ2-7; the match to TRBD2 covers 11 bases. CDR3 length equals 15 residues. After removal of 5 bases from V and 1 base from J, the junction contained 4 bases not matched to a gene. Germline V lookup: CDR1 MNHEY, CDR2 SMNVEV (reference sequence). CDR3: CASSPGLAASYEQYF. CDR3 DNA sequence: TGTGCCAGCAGTCCGGGACTAGCGGCTTCCTACGAGCAGTACTTC.

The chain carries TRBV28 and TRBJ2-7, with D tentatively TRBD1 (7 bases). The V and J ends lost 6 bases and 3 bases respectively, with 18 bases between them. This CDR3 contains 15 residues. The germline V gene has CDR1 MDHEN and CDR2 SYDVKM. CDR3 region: CASSQDRRGNYEQYF. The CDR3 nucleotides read TGTGCCAGCAGCCAGGACAGGCGGGGTAACTACGAGCAGTACTTC. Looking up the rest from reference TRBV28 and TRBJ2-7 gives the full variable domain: DVKVTQSSRYLVKRTGEKVFLECVQDMDHENMFWYRQDPGLGLRLIYFSYDVKMKEKGDIPEGYSVSREKKERFSLILESASTNQTSMYLCASSQDRRGNYEQYFGPGTRLTVT.

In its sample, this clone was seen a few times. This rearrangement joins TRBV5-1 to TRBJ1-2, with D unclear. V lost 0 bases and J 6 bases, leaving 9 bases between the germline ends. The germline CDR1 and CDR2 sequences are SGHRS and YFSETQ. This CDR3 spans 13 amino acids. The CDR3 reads CASSLAGSDGYTF. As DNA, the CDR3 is TGCGCCAGCAGCTTGGCTGGGAGCGATGGCTACACCTTC. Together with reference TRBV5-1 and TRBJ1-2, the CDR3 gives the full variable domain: KAGVTQTPRYLIKTRGQQVTLSCSPISGHRSVSWYQQTPGQGLQFLFEYFSETQRNKGNFPGRFSGRQFSNSRSEMNVSTLELGDSALYLCASSLAGSDGYTFGSGTRLTVV.

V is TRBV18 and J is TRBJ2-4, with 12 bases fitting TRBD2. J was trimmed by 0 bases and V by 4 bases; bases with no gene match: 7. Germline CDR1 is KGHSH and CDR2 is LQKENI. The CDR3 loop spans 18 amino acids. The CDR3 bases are TGTGCCAGCTCACTGACTAGCGGGGGCCTACTAGCCAAAAACATTCAGTACTTC. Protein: CASSLTSGGLLAKNIQYF.

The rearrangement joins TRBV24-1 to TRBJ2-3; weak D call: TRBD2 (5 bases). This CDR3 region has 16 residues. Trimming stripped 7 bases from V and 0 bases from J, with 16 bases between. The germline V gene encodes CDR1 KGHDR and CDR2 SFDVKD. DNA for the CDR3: TGTGCCACCAGCGCTGGACCGAGGACTAGCACAGATACGCAGTATTTT. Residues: CATSAGPRTSTDTQYF.

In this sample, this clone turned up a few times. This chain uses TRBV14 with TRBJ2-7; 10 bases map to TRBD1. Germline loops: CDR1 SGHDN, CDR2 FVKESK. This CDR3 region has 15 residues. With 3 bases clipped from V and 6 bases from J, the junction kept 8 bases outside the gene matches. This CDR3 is CASSQTGTGVCEQYF. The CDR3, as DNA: TGTGCCAGCAGCCAGACCGGGACAGGGGTCTGCGAGCAGTACTTC.

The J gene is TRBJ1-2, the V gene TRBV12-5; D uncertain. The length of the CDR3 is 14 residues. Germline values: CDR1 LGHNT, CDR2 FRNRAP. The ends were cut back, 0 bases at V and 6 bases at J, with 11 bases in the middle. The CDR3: CASGLVPQEDGYTF. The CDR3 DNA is TGTGCTAGTGGTTTGGTACCCCAGGAGGATGGCTACACCTTC.

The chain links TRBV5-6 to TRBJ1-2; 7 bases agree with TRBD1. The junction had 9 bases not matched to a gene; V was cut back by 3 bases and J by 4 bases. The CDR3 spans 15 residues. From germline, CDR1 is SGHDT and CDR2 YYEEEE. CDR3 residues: CASSYGRWDSYGYTF. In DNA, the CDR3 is TGTGCCAGCAGCTACGGTCGTTGGGACAGCTATGGCTACACCTTC.

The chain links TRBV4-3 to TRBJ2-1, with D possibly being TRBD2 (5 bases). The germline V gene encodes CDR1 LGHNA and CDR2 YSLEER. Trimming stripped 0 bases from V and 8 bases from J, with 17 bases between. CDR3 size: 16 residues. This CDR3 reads CASSQDRGGRFDEQFF. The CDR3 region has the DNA TGCGCCAGCAGCCAAGATCGTGGAGGCAGGTTCGATGAGCAGTTCTTC.

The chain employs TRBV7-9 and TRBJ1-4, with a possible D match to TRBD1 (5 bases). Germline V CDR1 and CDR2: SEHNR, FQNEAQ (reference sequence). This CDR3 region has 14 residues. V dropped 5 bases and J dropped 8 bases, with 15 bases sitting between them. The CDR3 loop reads CASSVGAGEEKLFF. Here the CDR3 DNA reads TGTGCCAGCAGCGTCGGAGCGGGGGAAGAAAAACTGTTTTTT.